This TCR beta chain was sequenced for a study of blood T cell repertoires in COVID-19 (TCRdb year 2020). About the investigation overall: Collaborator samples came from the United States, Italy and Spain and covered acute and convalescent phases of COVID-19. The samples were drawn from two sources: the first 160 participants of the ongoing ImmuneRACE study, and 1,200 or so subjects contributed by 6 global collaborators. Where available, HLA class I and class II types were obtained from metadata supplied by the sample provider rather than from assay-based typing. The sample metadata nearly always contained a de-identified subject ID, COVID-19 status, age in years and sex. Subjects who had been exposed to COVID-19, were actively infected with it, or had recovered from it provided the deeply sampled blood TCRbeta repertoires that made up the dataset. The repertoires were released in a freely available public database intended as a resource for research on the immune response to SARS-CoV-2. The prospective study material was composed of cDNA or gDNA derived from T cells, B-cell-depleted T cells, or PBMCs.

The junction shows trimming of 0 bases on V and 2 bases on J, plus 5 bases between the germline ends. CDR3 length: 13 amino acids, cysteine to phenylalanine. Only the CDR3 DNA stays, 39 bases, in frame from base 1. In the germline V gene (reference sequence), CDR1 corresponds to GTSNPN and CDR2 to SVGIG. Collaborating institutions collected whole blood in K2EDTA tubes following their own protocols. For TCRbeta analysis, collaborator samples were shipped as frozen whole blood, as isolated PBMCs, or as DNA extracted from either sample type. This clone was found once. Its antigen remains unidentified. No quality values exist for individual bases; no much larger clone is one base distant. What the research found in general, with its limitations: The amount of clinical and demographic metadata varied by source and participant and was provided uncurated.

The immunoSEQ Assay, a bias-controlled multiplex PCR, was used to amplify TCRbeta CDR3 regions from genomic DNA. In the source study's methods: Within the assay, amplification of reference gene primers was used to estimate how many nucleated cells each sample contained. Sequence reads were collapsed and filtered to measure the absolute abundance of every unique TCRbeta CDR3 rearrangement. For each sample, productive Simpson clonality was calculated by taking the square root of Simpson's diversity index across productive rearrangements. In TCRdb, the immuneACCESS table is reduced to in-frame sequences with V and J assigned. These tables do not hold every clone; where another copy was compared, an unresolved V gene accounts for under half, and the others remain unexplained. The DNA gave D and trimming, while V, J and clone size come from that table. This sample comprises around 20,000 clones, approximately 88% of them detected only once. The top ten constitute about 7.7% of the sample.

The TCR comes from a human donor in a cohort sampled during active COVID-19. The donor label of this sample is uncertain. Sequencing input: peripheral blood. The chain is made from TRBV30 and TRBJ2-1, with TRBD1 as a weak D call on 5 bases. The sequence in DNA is TGTGCCTGGAGTGTGGGGCCCTACAATGAGCAGTTCTTC. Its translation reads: CAWSVGPYNEQFF.